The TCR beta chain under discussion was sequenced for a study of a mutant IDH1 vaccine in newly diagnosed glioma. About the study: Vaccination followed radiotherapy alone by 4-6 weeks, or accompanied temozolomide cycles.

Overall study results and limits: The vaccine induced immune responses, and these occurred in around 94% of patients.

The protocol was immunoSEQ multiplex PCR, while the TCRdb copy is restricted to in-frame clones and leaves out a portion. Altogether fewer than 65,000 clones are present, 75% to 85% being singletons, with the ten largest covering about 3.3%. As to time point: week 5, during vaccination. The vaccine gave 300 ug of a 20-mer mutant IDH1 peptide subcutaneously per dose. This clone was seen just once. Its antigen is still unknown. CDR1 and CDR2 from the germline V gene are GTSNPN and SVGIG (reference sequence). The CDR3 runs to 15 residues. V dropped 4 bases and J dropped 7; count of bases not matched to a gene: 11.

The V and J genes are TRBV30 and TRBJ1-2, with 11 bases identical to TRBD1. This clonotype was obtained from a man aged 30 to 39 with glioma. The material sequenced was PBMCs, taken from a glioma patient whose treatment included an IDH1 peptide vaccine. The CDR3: CAWTRTGGVSSGYTF. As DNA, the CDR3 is TGTGCCTGGACCAGGACAGGGGGCGTTAGTAGTGGCTACACCTTC.